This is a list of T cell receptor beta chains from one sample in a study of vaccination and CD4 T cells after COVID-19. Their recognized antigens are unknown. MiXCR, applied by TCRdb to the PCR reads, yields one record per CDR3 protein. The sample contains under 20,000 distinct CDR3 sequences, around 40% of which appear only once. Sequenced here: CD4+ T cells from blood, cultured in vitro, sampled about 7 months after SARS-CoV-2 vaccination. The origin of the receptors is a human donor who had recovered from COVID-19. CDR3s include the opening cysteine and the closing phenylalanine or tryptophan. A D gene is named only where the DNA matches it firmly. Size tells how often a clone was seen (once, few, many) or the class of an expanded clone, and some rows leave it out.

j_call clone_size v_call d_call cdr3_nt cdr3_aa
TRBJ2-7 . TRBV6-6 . TGTGCCAGCAGTGGGGGGGGCAGAGACTACGAGCAGTACTTC CASSGGGRDYEQYF
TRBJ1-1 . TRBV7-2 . TGTGCCAGCAGCGCTTTCCCCCGGGGGATGAGGACTGAAGCTTTCTTT CASSAFPRGMRTEAFF
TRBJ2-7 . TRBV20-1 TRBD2 TGCAGTGCTAGAAACCGGTTTAGGGCTAGCGGGGGCTACGAGCAGTACTTC CSARNRFRASGGYEQYF
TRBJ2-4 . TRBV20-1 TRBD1 TGCAGTGCTGAAGGACAGGGGGCCGCCAAAAACATTCAGTACTTC CSAEGQGAAKNIQYF
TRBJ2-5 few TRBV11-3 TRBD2 TGTGCCAGCAGCTTAGACAGGACTAGCGGGATCTCAGAGACCCAGTACTTC CASSLDRTSGISETQYF
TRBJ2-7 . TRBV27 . TGTGCCAGCAGTTTAGGGGCGGGCACGGGTTTGTCGTACTTC CASSLGAGTGLSYF
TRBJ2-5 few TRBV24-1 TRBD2 TGTGCCACCAGTGATTCCGGGCCTGGGGGGGGGACCCAGTACTTC CATSDSGPGGGTQYF
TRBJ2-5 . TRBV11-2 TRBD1 TGTGCCAGCAGCCGGGACAGGGGGTGGCAAGAGACCCAGTACTTC CASSRDRGWQETQYF
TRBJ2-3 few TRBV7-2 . TGTGCCAGCAGCTTCTACGATACGCAGTATTTT CASSFYDTQYF
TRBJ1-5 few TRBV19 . TGTGCCAGTAGTCTGTCCGATAATAGCAATCAGCCCCAGCATTTT CASSLSDNSNQPQHF
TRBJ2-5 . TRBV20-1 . TGCAGTGCTAGAAGTGTAGGGGGGCAGACCCAGTACTTC CSARSVGGQTQYF
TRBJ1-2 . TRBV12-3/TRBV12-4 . TGTGCCAGCAGCCCGACCGGCAACTATGGCTACACCTTC CASSPTGNYGYTF
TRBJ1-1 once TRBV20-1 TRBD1 TGCAGTGCTAGAGATCCGGCAGGGGGGAACACTGAAGCTTTCTTT CSARDPAGGNTEAFF
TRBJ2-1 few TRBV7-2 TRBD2 TGTGCCAGCAGCTTAACTCGACTAGCGGGGGTTGAGCAGTTCTTC CASSLTRLAGVEQFF
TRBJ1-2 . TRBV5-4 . TGTGCCAGCAGCTGGGCGCAGGGTCGCTATGGCTACACCTTC CASSWAQGRYGYTF
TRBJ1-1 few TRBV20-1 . TGCAGTGCTAGAGATTCCGGGGGACCAGGCACTGAAGCTTTCTTT CSARDSGGPGTEAFF
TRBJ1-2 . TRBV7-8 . TGTGCCAGCAGCTCCGGATGGTATCACTATGGCTACACCTTC CASSSGWYHYGYTF
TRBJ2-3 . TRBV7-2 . TGTGCCAGCAGCCCACAACATGCCAGGTCGGCGGATACGCAGTATTTT CASSPQHARSADTQYF
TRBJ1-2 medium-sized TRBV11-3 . TGTGCCAGCAGCTTAGAAGGCTATGGCTACACCTTC CASSLEGYGYTF
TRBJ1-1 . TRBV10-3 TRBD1 TGTGCCATCAGCGATTGGGGGGGGACAGGGAACACTGAAGCTTTCTTT CAISDWGGTGNTEAFF
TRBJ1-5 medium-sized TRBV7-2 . TGTGCCAGCAGCTCGGACATGGCGCATCAGCCCCAGCATTTT CASSSDMAHQPQHF
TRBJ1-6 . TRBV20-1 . TGCAGTGCTACCAAGGGCAGGGCCGATGATTCACCCCTCCACTTT CSATKGRADDSPLHF
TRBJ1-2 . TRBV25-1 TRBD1 TGTGCCAGCAGTGAATCCACAGGGGAAGGCTACACCTTC CASSESTGEGYTF
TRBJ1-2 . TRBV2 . TGTGCCAGCAGGGGGGCGTTGGGGGTAGACTATGGCTACACCTTC CASRGALGVDYGYTF
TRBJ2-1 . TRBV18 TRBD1 TGTGCCAGCTCACCGTCGACAGGGGGCTATGAGCAGTTCTTC CASSPSTGGYEQFF
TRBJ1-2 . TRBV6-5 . TGTGCCAGCAGTTACAATGGGGAGGACTATGGCTACACCTTC CASSYNGEDYGYTF
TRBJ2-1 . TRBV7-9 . TGTGCCAGCAGCTTAGCCGGTTCGTCGTTTGACAATGAGCAGTTCTTC CASSLAGSSFDNEQFF
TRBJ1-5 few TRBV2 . TGTGCCAGCAGTGATAGCAATCAGCCCCAGCATTTT CASSDSNQPQHF
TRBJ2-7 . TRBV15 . TGTGCCACCAGCAGAGTGCAGGGGGGTTTATCCTACGAGCAGTACTTC CATSRVQGGLSYEQYF
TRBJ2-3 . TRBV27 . TGTGCCAGCAGCCGCCGGGGCACAGATACGCAGTATTTT CASSRRGTDTQYF
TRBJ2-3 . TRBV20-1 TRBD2 TGCAGTGCTACCAGGACTAGCGGGGGGAGCACAGATACGCAGTATTTT CSATRTSGGSTDTQYF
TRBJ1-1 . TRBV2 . TGTGCCAGCAGTGATGGGGGGGCAGGCGGTGAAGCTTTCTTT CASSDGGAGGEAFF
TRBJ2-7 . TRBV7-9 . TGTGCCAGCAGCTTCCAAATCACCAGTACAGATTCTAGCGAGCAGTACTTC CASSFQITSTDSSEQYF
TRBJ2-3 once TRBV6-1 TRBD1 TGTGCCAGCAGTGCCCGGACGCGACAGGGGAGTACCACAGATACGCAGTATTTT CASSARTRQGSTTDTQYF
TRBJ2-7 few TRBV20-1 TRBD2 TGCAGTGCTAGTCTTCTAGCGGGAGTCGGCGAGCAGTACTTC CSASLLAGVGEQYF
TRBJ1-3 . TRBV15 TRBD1 TGTGCCACCAGCAGAGATGGGACAGGGAGAAGGTCTGGAAACACCATATATTTT CATSRDGTGRRSGNTIYF